Listed below are T cell receptor beta chains from one sample, sequenced in a study of T cell responses to AZD1222 COVID-19 vaccine. Method: immunoSEQ multiplex PCR; TCRdb's copy keeps in-frame clones and lacks some. The sample holds about 140,000 clones, roughly 90% seen once. The specimen comprised peripheral blood, sampled on day 0 of AZD1222 vaccination. These receptors all come from an adult in good health. Both conserved end residues are part of each CDR3.

v_call | cdr3_aa
TRBV28 | CASSLGPGTDTQYF
TRBV5-8 | CASSAVWRGTYEQYF
TRBV6-6 | CASSYAGTGGEEQYF
TRBV24-1 | CATSDLQGYEQYF
TRBV7-8 | CASSLRGFTGELFF
TRBV6-2/TRBV6-3 | CASSYSTRPNQPQHF
TRBV28 | CASSSLNNYGYTF
TRBV5-6 | CASSFVQANYGYTF
TRBV19 | CASTLAGSYNEQFF
TRBV7-3 | CASSPQGRVANNEQFF
TRBV7-9 | CASSLDQSGGAEETQYF
TRBV7-2 | CASSLSGQQTGYF
TRBV7-2 | CASSLAPGGRNTEAFF
TRBV6-2/TRBV6-3 | CASSYLQEQYF
TRBV19 | CASSIVGSTDTQYF
TRBV6-4 | CASSRDREADTQYF
TRBV7-2 | CASSLEVADTQYF
TRBV5-1 | CASSSPGQLNTEAFF
TRBV6-2/TRBV6-3 | CASSYSKSVGGVRNEQYF
TRBV5-1 | CASSLGQKQETQYF
TRBV5-1 | CASSPDGAEGQPQHF
TRBV24-1 | CAPFNMAGAYEQYF
TRBV6-4 | CATRTSTGGEGEKLFF
TRBV5-1 | CASSLLAGSYEQYF
TRBV27 | CASRLGDTTPYEQYF
TRBV29-1 | CSAAAAGADTQYF
TRBV4-3 | CASSQELGQFYNEQFF
TRBV28 | CASSTYGRNEKLFF
TRBV11-2 | CASSPITGNYYGYTF
TRBV7-9 | CASSSLRTGIYEQYF
TRBV24-1 | CATIRGTSGGGETQYF
TRBV10-3 | CAISGTSVPQGDTQYF
TRBV5-6 | CASSLFLAVGATNEKLFF
TRBV9 | CASNVAGSPDNEQFF
TRBV28 | CASSLWDRGSQPQHF
TRBV28 | CASSLPRFPLLTSGRGNEQFF
TRBV3-1/TRBV3-2 | CASRKEGTDSPLHF
TRBV7-8 | CASSSYVLVGTLTGSGYTF
TRBV12-3/TRBV12-4 | CASSLGWLQPQHF
TRBV4-2 | CASSQEGSGGASELFF
TRBV7-3 | CASSLADSYEQYF
TRBV4-3 | CASSQVHRNYEQYF
TRBV5-1 | CASSLGPRSSYNSPLHF
TRBV4-1 | CASSQESTLAKNIQYF
TRBV6-5 | CASSYGQGAREQFF
TRBV5-8 | CASSPGQGDGYEQYF
TRBV7-9 | CASSPGALTNEKLFF
TRBV4-2 | CASSRDPVPYNEQFF
TRBV10-3 | CATRTGTGSNYGYTF
TRBV30 | CAWSDTVVGQGITEAFF
TRBV28 | CASSSTPEGEKLFF
TRBV2 | CASSRWAYEQYF
TRBV9 | CASSGGGGAGNEQFF